The 5 T cell receptor beta chains below all came from one sample that was sequenced in a study of CD8+CD57+ T cells in acquired aplastic anemia (dated by TCRdb to 2017 to 2018). Flow cytometry had shown CD8+CD57+ cell expansion in the patients selected for sequencing. The listed sequencing device is Illumina HiSeq 2000. Genomic DNA served as template for TCR beta VDJ combination and CDR3 sequence profiling. The public reads were quality trimmed at Q25 with fastp and then assembled into clones with MiXCR by TCRdb, keeping productive beta chains. Rows matching on CDR3 protein sequence are summarized as one entry with the most common DNA and genes. Here the sample has hundreds of thousands of distinct CDR3 sequences; around 33% occur a single time. The ten largest account for under 0.95% of the sample. The sequenced material came from sorted CD4+, CD8+, or CD8+CD57+ T cells (not recorded which) from PBMCs. The origin of the receptors is a human donor with aplastic anemia.

The gene calls are TRBV20-1 and TRBJ1-1; D is undetermined. V was cut by 0 bases and J by 4 bases, with 9 bases left in between. Per the germline V gene, CDR1 is DFQATT and CDR2 is SNEGSKA (reference sequence). CDR3 length: 13 residues. The CDR3 region is CSARDRRGTEAFF. The CDR3, as DNA: TGCAGTGCTAGAGATCGACGGGGCACTGAAGCTTTCTTT.

The rearrangement joins TRBV6-1 to TRBJ1-6, with D unclear. The CDR3 totals 12 residues. Between the trimmed V and J ends, which lost 4 bases and 15 bases, there was a span of 13 bases. Germline V gene data show CDR1 as MNHNS and CDR2 as SASEGT. DNA for the CDR3: TGTGCCAGCAGTGGGTCCCCTTCGCACCTCCACTTT. Encoded protein: CASSGSPSHLHF.

The chain uses TRBV24-1 and TRBJ2-7, with 7 positions matching TRBD2. J was trimmed by 2 bases and V by 5 bases; bases with no gene match: 8. Germline V lookup: CDR1 KGHDR, CDR2 SFDVKD. The CDR3 loop spans 15 amino acids. This CDR3 reads CATSAGTAGTYEQYF. In DNA, the CDR3 is TGTGCCACCAGTGCCGGAACAGCGGGAACCTACGAGCAGTACTTC.

This clonotype was seen ten or more times. The chain links TRBV25-1 to TRBJ2-7; 10 bases line up with TRBD2. The CDR3 has 16 residues. Germline-derived CDR1 and CDR2 are MGHDK and SYGVNS. The V and J ends lost 6 bases and 2 bases, in that order; junction bases with no gene match: 10. This CDR3 is CASSHRTSGNTYEQYF. CDR3 in DNA: TGTGCCAGCAGCCATAGGACTAGCGGAAATACCTACGAGCAGTACTTC.

This clonotype was seen repeatedly, ten times or more. This sequence joins TRBV19 and TRBJ1-2; TRBD1 might be the D (5 bases). V shed 8 bases and J shed 2 bases, with 21 bases lying between them. Germline V lookup: CDR1 LNHDA, CDR2 SQIVND (reference sequence). The CDR3 loop spans 16 amino acids. CDR3: CASGVVRGRVNYGYTF. The CDR3 nucleotides are TGTGCCAGTGGGGTGGTTAGGGGCAGGGTCAACTATGGCTACACCTTC.